This TCR beta chain was identified during a study of control samples from healthy donors and cancer patients. The CDR3 sequence is 15 residues long. The junction had 17 bases not matched to a gene; V was cut back by 8 bases and J by 9 bases. The germline gives CDR1 SNHLY, CDR2 FYNNEI. TCRdb's copy holds only in-frame clones and misses some; the assay was immunoSEQ multiplex PCR. This table holds roughly 41,000 clones, roughly 94% found once. The TCR was taken from a man aged 55 to 70 in good health. The sample was blood. V and J are TRBV2 and TRBJ2-7; TRBD2 matches at 9 bases. The DNA for the CDR3 is TGTGCCAGCGGCCCTAGCGGGACACCGCCTGCCTGGCAGTACTTC. It yields the protein CASGPSGTPPAWQYF.